This TCR beta chain was sequenced for a study of blood T cell repertoires in COVID-19. The CDR3 has 15 amino acids. The germline V gene encodes CDR1 LNHDA and CDR2 SQIVND (reference sequence). V lost 4 bases and J lost 5; bases outside the gene matches: 6. Assay: immunoSEQ multiplex PCR; the TCRdb copy retains only in-frame clones and omits some. The data show about 190,000 clones, roughly four fifths seen once. J is TRBJ1-2 and V is TRBV19; TRBD1 matches at 11 bases. Sequencing was carried out using peripheral blood. The clonotype was recovered from a man under 40 with active or convalescent COVID-19. CDR3 sequence (DNA): TGTGCCAGTAGTAACCGGGACAGGGGGAAATATGGCTACACCTTC. As protein: CASSNRDRGKYGYTF.